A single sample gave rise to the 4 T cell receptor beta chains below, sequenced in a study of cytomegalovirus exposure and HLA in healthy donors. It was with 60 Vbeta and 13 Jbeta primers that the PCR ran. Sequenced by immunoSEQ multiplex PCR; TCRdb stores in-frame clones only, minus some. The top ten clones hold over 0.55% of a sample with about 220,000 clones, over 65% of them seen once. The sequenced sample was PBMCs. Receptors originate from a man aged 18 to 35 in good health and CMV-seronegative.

The CDR3 DNA is TGTGCCTGGAGGGGACAGGGCCGCGAGACCCAGTACTTC. Translating it yields CAWRGQGRETQYF. The chain uses TRBV30 and TRBJ2-5; 9 bases match TRBD1. Per the germline V gene, CDR1 is GTSNPN and CDR2 is SVGIG (reference sequence). This CDR3 is 13 amino acids long. J gave up 5 bases and V 3 bases, and 4 bases lay outside the gene matches.

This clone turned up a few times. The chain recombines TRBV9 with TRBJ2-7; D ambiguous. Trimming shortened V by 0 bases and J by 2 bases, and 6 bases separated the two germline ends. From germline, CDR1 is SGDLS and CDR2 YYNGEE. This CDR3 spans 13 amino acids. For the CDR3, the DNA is TGTGCCAGCAGCGTAGGAGCGACCTACGAGCAGTACTTC. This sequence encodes CASSVGATYEQYF.

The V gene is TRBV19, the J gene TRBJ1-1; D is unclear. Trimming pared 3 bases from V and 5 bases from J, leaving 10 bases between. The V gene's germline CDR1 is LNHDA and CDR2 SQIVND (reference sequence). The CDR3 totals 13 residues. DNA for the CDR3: TGTGCCAGTAGTATTACGCCAGATACTGAAGCTTTCTTT. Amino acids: CASSITPDTEAFF.

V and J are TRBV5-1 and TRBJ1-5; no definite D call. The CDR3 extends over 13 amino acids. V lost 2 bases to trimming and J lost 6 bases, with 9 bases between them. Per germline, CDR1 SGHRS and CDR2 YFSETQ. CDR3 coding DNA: TGCGCCAGCAGCTTAGAATTTAGTCAGCCCCAGCATTTT. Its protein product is CASSLEFSQPQHF.